This TCR beta chain emerged from a study of shared clonotypes between healthy human individuals. Background on the study: Aged between 18 and 49, the donors were a couple of women and three men.

There are 15 residues in the CDR3. The V gene end was trimmed by 3 bases and the J gene end by 5 bases; junction bases not matched to a gene: 9. The germline V gene encodes CDR1 SGHTS and CDR2 YDEGEE. This clone was detected a few times. Original handling: ImmunoSEQ output held junction-only sequences without quality scores, so filtering differed. TCRdb keeps only in-frame clones here, not all; method: immunoSEQ multiplex PCR. V and J calls and clone size are given by that table; D and trimming were obtained from the DNA. The table lists about 360,000 clones, roughly 80% of them singletons, with roughly a tenth in the top ten.

This rearrangement joins TRBV5-8 to TRBJ2-7; TRBD2 aligns across 9 bases. Sequenced material: memory CD4+ T cells sorted from blood. The subset here: CD45RA-negative fraction. This TCR derives from a man aged 30 to 39 in good health. DNA of the CDR3: TGTGCCAGCAGCTCCTTAGCGGGAGACGCCAACGAGCAGTACTTC. The encoded protein is CASSSLAGDANEQYF.